A selection of T cell receptor beta chains follows, all from one sample in a study of CD8+CD57+ T cells in acquired aplastic anemia. TCRdb re-called the reads with MiXCR, one entry per CDR3 protein. The profile shows about 98,000 distinct CDR3 sequences, about 67% of them singletons. The sequencing sample was made of sorted CD4+, CD8+, or CD8+CD57+ T cells (not recorded which) from PBMCs. Source of these receptors: a human donor with aplastic anemia. Each CDR3 is given with its conserved first and last residue. The order of the fields is D gene, V gene, clone size, J gene, CDR3 protein, CDR3 DNA. The D gene is left open where the match is weak. Size values are once, few and many counts, or a class for expanded clones, and some rows have none.

d_gene: TRBD1; v_gene: TRBV5-8; abundance: once; j_gene: TRBJ2-1; CDR3aa: CVSSLFGTGPEQFF; CDR3nt: TGTGTCAGCAGCTTGTTCGGGACAGGACCCGAGCAGTTCTTC
d_gene: NA; v_gene: TRBV19; abundance: NA; j_gene: TRBJ1-1; CDR3aa: CASSTPSDGVVAFF; CDR3nt: TGTGCCAGTAGTACCCCGAGTGATGGGGTAGTAGCTTTCTTT
d_gene: TRBD1; v_gene: TRBV11-2; abundance: many; j_gene: TRBJ2-7; CDR3aa: CASSLLTGSQYYEQYF; CDR3nt: TGTGCCAGCAGCTTACTGACAGGGTCTCAGTACTACGAGCAGTACTTC
d_gene: TRBD1; v_gene: TRBV7-2; abundance: once; j_gene: TRBJ2-3; CDR3aa: CASSRQGMSDTQYF; CDR3nt: TGTGCCAGCAGCCGACAGGGGATGTCAGATACGCAGTATTTT
d_gene: TRBD1; v_gene: TRBV3-1; abundance: NA; j_gene: TRBJ1-2; CDR3aa: CASSPGTGSYGYTF; CDR3nt: TGTGCCAGCAGCCCGGGGACAGGGAGCTATGGCTACACCTTC
d_gene: NA; v_gene: TRBV6-5; abundance: many; j_gene: TRBJ1-3; CDR3aa: CASSYGSGNTIYF; CDR3nt: TGTGCCAGCAGTTACGGCTCTGGAAACACCATATATTTT
d_gene: NA; v_gene: TRBV20-1; abundance: NA; j_gene: TRBJ2-7; CDR3aa: CSARSGAYEQYF; CDR3nt: TGCAGTGCTAGATCAGGGGCCTACGAGCAGTACTTC
d_gene: NA; v_gene: TRBV5-6; abundance: many; j_gene: TRBJ2-7; CDR3aa: CASSFGVSYEQYF; CDR3nt: TGTGCCAGCAGCTTCGGGGTCTCCTACGAGCAGTACTTC
d_gene: TRBD2; v_gene: TRBV7-3; abundance: once; j_gene: TRBJ2-3; CDR3aa: CASSLVFGLANTDTQYF; CDR3nt: TGTGCCAGCAGCTTGGTTTTCGGACTAGCGAACACAGATACGCAGTATTTT
d_gene: NA; v_gene: TRBV7-2; abundance: few; j_gene: TRBJ2-2; CDR3aa: CASSGQANTGELFF; CDR3nt: TGTGCCAGCAGCGGACAAGCGAACACCGGGGAGCTGTTTTTT
d_gene: TRBD2; v_gene: TRBV20-1; abundance: NA; j_gene: TRBJ2-7; CDR3aa: CHLLAIHEQYF; CDR3nt: TGCCACCTACTAGCGATCCACGAGCAGTACTTC
d_gene: NA; v_gene: TRBV2; abundance: NA; j_gene: TRBJ1-6; CDR3aa: CASSQDRAGVSPLHF; CDR3nt: TGTGCCAGCAGCCAAGATCGGGCGGGGGTATCACCCCTCCACTTT
d_gene: NA; v_gene: TRBV20-1; abundance: NA; j_gene: TRBJ2-1; CDR3aa: CSASGTTLEQFF; CDR3nt: TGCAGTGCTAGTGGGACAACACTTGAGCAGTTCTTC
d_gene: NA; v_gene: TRBV3-1; abundance: NA; j_gene: TRBJ1-1; CDR3aa: CASSHLATEAFF; CDR3nt: TGTGCCAGCAGCCACCTGGCTACTGAAGCTTTCTTT
d_gene: NA; v_gene: TRBV2; abundance: NA; j_gene: TRBJ2-7; CDR3aa: CASHPGGPGAYEQYF; CDR3nt: TGTGCCAGCCACCCTGGGGGCCCTGGGGCCTACGAGCAGTACTTC
d_gene: NA; v_gene: TRBV24-1; abundance: NA; j_gene: TRBJ1-2; CDR3aa: CATSSGIPSNYGYTF; CDR3nt: TGTGCCACCAGCTCAGGGATCCCCTCCAACTATGGCTACACCTTC
d_gene: NA; v_gene: TRBV10-3; abundance: NA; j_gene: TRBJ1-6; CDR3aa: CAISEEGNSPLHF; CDR3nt: TGTGCCATCAGTGAGGAGGGGAATTCACCCCTCCACTTT
d_gene: NA; v_gene: TRBV20-1; abundance: NA; j_gene: TRBJ1-6; CDR3aa: CSAIGENNSPLHF; CDR3nt: TGCAGTGCTATTGGAGAGAATAATTCACCCCTCCACTTT
d_gene: TRBD1; v_gene: TRBV24-1; abundance: NA; j_gene: TRBJ1-2; CDR3aa: CATSDTGVGYTF; CDR3nt: TGTGCCACCAGTGATACAGGGGTAGGCTACACCTTC
d_gene: NA; v_gene: TRBV19; abundance: once; j_gene: TRBJ1-2; CDR3aa: CASSITGSGLGYTF; CDR3nt: TGTGCCAGTAGTATTACCGGATCAGGACTCGGCTACACCTTC
d_gene: TRBD1; v_gene: TRBV20-1; abundance: NA; j_gene: TRBJ1-1; CDR3aa: CSARDLPGGNTEAFF; CDR3nt: TGCAGTGCTAGAGATCTACCAGGGGGAAACACTGAAGCTTTCTTT
d_gene: NA; v_gene: TRBV2; abundance: NA; j_gene: TRBJ1-5; CDR3aa: CASSEGSISNQPQHF; CDR3nt: TGTGCCAGCAGTGAGGGATCTATTAGCAATCAGCCCCAGCATTTT
d_gene: TRBD2; v_gene: TRBV6-1; abundance: few; j_gene: TRBJ2-1; CDR3aa: CASSGRVAGGTGEQFF; CDR3nt: TGTGCCAGCAGTGGGCGGGTAGCGGGAGGGACGGGTGAGCAGTTCTTC
d_gene: NA; v_gene: TRBV2; abundance: NA; j_gene: TRBJ2-7; CDR3aa: CASSEALRQYF; CDR3nt: TGTGCCAGCAGTGAAGCGCTCCGGCAGTACTTC
d_gene: NA; v_gene: TRBV2; abundance: NA; j_gene: TRBJ1-2; CDR3aa: CASSEDSVAYGYTF; CDR3nt: TGTGCCAGCAGTGAGGACAGCGTAGCCTATGGCTACACCTTC
d_gene: NA; v_gene: TRBV7-2; abundance: few; j_gene: TRBJ1-6; CDR3aa: CASSSPNSPLHF; CDR3nt: TGTGCCAGCAGCTCTCCTAATTCACCCCTCCACTTT
d_gene: NA; v_gene: TRBV19; abundance: many; j_gene: TRBJ2-3; CDR3aa: CASKEGAKVTQYF; CDR3nt: TGTGCCAGTAAGGAGGGAGCGAAGGTTACGCAGTATTTT
d_gene: NA; v_gene: TRBV7-9; abundance: NA; j_gene: TRBJ2-5; CDR3aa: CASSLAPGMGETQYF; CDR3nt: TGTGCCAGCAGCTTAGCCCCAGGGATGGGAGAGACCCAGTACTTC
d_gene: TRBD2; v_gene: TRBV6-4; abundance: NA; j_gene: TRBJ2-1; CDR3aa: CASSLALGGNEQFF; CDR3nt: TGTGCCAGCAGTTTAGCTCTCGGGGGGAATGAGCAGTTCTTC
d_gene: NA; v_gene: TRBV7-9; abundance: many; j_gene: TRBJ1-1; CDR3aa: CASSLSTRVDTEAFF; CDR3nt: TGTGCCAGCAGCTTAAGTACCAGGGTGGACACTGAAGCTTTCTTT
d_gene: TRBD2; v_gene: TRBV9; abundance: few; j_gene: TRBJ2-3; CDR3aa: CASGGGTPTDTQYF; CDR3nt: TGTGCCAGTGGGGGGGGAACGCCGACAGATACGCAGTATTTT
d_gene: NA; v_gene: TRBV7-6; abundance: NA; j_gene: TRBJ1-1; CDR3aa: CASSLRGSEAFF; CDR3nt: TGTGCCAGCAGCTTGAGGGGCTCTGAAGCTTTCTTT
d_gene: TRBD1; v_gene: TRBV5-1; abundance: NA; j_gene: TRBJ1-2; CDR3aa: CASSLGVATGDGYTF; CDR3nt: TGCGCCAGCAGCTTGGGTGTGGCAACAGGGGATGGCTACACCTTC
d_gene: NA; v_gene: TRBV20-1; abundance: NA; j_gene: TRBJ2-7; CDR3aa: CSARDARGRNEQYF; CDR3nt: TGCAGTGCTAGAGATGCCAGGGGCCGGAACGAGCAGTACTTC
d_gene: TRBD2; v_gene: TRBV6-4; abundance: NA; j_gene: TRBJ2-1; CDR3aa: CASSDSVGTSESNEQFF; CDR3nt: TGTGCCAGCAGTGACTCCGTTGGGACTAGCGAAAGCAATGAGCAGTTCTTC
d_gene: NA; v_gene: TRBV24-1; abundance: NA; j_gene: TRBJ2-1; CDR3aa: CATGEGAPYNEQFF; CDR3nt: TGTGCCACCGGTGAGGGCGCCCCCTACAATGAGCAGTTCTTC
d_gene: NA; v_gene: TRBV9; abundance: many; j_gene: TRBJ1-1; CDR3aa: CASSGMNTEAFF; CDR3nt: TGTGCCAGCAGCGGTATGAACACTGAAGCTTTCTTT
d_gene: NA; v_gene: TRBV5-6; abundance: NA; j_gene: TRBJ2-3; CDR3aa: CASSLAGAMDTQYF; CDR3nt: TGTGCCAGCAGCTTGGCCGGGGCCATGGATACGCAGTATTTT
d_gene: TRBD1; v_gene: TRBV19; abundance: few; j_gene: TRBJ2-7; CDR3aa: CASSTYRTGAGYEQYF; CDR3nt: TGTGCCAGTAGTACCTACCGGACAGGGGCAGGCTACGAGCAGTACTTC
d_gene: NA; v_gene: TRBV24-1; abundance: few; j_gene: TRBJ1-2; CDR3aa: CATSEQNRVGYTF; CDR3nt: TGTGCCACCAGTGAACAGAACAGGGTAGGCTACACCTTC
d_gene: NA; v_gene: TRBV20-1; abundance: NA; j_gene: TRBJ1-2; CDR3aa: CSARDPVNYGYTF; CDR3nt: TGCAGTGCTAGAGATCCGGTTAACTATGGCTACACCTTC
d_gene: TRBD2; v_gene: TRBV6-2/TRBV6-3; abundance: NA; j_gene: TRBJ2-5; CDR3aa: CASSWERGETQYF; CDR3nt: TGTGCCAGCAGTTGGGAGCGGGGAGAGACCCAGTACTTC
d_gene: NA; v_gene: TRBV24-1; abundance: NA; j_gene: TRBJ2-2; CDR3aa: CATSDFRAGTGELFF; CDR3nt: TGTGCCACCAGTGATTTTCGGGCAGGCACCGGGGAGCTGTTTTTT
d_gene: TRBD2; v_gene: TRBV19; abundance: NA; j_gene: TRBJ2-3; CDR3aa: CASSSTSGVTDTQYF; CDR3nt: TGTGCCAGTAGTAGTACTAGCGGGGTGACAGATACGCAGTATTTT
d_gene: TRBD2; v_gene: TRBV29-1; abundance: NA; j_gene: TRBJ2-3; CDR3aa: CSVVRLAGPDTQYF; CDR3nt: TGCAGCGTTGTTAGGTTAGCGGGACCAGATACGCAGTATTTT
d_gene: NA; v_gene: TRBV7-2; abundance: NA; j_gene: TRBJ1-2; CDR3aa: CASSLMDYGYTF; CDR3nt: TGTGCCAGCAGCTTAATGGACTATGGCTACACCTTC
d_gene: NA; v_gene: TRBV20-1; abundance: few; j_gene: TRBJ2-7; CDR3aa: CSAAQLDLPYEQYF; CDR3nt: TGCAGTGCTGCACAGCTAGACCTTCCCTACGAGCAGTACTTC
d_gene: NA; v_gene: TRBV20-1; abundance: few; j_gene: TRBJ1-2; CDR3aa: CSGASGPGYGYTF; CDR3nt: TGCAGTGGTGCCTCTGGCCCGGGATATGGCTACACCTTC
d_gene: TRBD1; v_gene: TRBV27; abundance: many; j_gene: TRBJ1-2; CDR3aa: CASSYRDRGGYTF; CDR3nt: TGTGCCAGCAGTTACCGGGACAGGGGCGGCTACACCTTC
d_gene: NA; v_gene: TRBV20-1; abundance: NA; j_gene: TRBJ2-7; CDR3aa: CSARDLSYEQYF; CDR3nt: TGCAGTGCTAGAGATCTGTCCTACGAGCAGTACTTC
d_gene: TRBD2; v_gene: TRBV20-1; abundance: once; j_gene: TRBJ2-1; CDR3aa: CSAPDPSGAGNEQFF; CDR3nt: TGCAGTGCCCCTGATCCTAGCGGAGCCGGGAATGAGCAGTTCTTC
d_gene: NA; v_gene: TRBV6-1; abundance: once; j_gene: TRBJ1-1; CDR3aa: CASTRTWNTEAFF; CDR3nt: TGTGCCAGCACCAGGACATGGAACACTGAAGCTTTCTTT
d_gene: NA; v_gene: TRBV11-2; abundance: NA; j_gene: TRBJ2-7; CDR3aa: CASSLDVTNEQYF; CDR3nt: TGTGCCAGCAGCTTAGATGTGACCAACGAGCAGTACTTC
d_gene: NA; v_gene: TRBV20-1; abundance: few; j_gene: TRBJ1-1; CDR3aa: CSASGGHNTEAFF; CDR3nt: TGCAGTGCTAGTGGGGGACACAACACTGAAGCTTTCTTT
d_gene: NA; v_gene: TRBV15; abundance: once; j_gene: TRBJ2-1; CDR3aa: CATSRDRVNNEQFF; CDR3nt: TGTGCCACCAGCAGAGATCGGGTTAACAATGAGCAGTTCTTC
d_gene: TRBD1; v_gene: TRBV20-1; abundance: many; j_gene: TRBJ2-7; CDR3aa: CSALDRESRYEQYF; CDR3nt: TGCAGTGCGCTAGACAGGGAAAGTCGCTACGAGCAGTACTTC
d_gene: NA; v_gene: TRBV7-2; abundance: NA; j_gene: TRBJ2-7; CDR3aa: CASSLAQYEQYF; CDR3nt: TGTGCCAGCAGCTTAGCGCAATACGAGCAGTACTTC
d_gene: NA; v_gene: TRBV7-9; abundance: NA; j_gene: TRBJ2-7; CDR3aa: CASSLGPGQYF; CDR3nt: TGTGCCAGCAGCTTGGGTCCGGGGCAGTACTTC
d_gene: NA; v_gene: TRBV7-9; abundance: NA; j_gene: TRBJ1-2; CDR3aa: CASSADSNYGYTF; CDR3nt: TGTGCCAGCAGCGCTGACAGTAACTATGGCTACACCTTC
d_gene: NA; v_gene: TRBV12-3/TRBV12-4; abundance: NA; j_gene: TRBJ1-6; CDR3aa: CASSLILSGANSPLHF; CDR3nt: TGTGCCAGCAGTTTAATTCTGTCGGGGGCTAATTCACCCCTCCACTTT